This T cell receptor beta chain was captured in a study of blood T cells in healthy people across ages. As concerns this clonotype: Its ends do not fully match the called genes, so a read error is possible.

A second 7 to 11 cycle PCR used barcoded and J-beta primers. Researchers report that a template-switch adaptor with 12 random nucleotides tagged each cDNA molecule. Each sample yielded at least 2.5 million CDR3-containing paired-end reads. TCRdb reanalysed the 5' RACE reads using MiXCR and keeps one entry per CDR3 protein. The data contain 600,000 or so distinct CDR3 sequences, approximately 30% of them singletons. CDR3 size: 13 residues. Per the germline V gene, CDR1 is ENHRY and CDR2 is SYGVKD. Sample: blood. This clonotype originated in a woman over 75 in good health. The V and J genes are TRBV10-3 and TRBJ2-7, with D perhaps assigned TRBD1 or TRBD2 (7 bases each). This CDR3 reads CARARQGAGELYF. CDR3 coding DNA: TGTGCCAGGGCGCGACAGGGTGCGGGGGAGCTGTACTTC.